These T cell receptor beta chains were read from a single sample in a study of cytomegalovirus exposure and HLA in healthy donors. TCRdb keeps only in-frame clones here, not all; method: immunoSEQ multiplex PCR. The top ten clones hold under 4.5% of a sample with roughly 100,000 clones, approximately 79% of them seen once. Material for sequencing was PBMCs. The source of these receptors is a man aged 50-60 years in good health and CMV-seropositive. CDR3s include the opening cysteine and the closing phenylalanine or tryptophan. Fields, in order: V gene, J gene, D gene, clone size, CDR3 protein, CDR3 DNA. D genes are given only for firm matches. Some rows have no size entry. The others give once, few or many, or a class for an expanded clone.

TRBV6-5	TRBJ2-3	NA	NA	CASSYVGFGEDTQYF	TGTGCCAGCAGTTACGTCGGGTTCGGGGAGGATACGCAGTATTTT
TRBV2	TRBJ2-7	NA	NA	CASSSTITYEQYF	TGTGCCAGCAGTTCGACAATTACCTACGAGCAGTACTTC
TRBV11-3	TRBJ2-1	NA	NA	CASSLDADEQFF	TGTGCCAGCAGCTTAGATGCGGATGAGCAGTTCTTC
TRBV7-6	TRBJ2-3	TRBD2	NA	CASSLSVGGSTDTQYF	TGTGCCAGCAGCTTATCGGTCGGGGGGAGCACAGATACGCAGTATTTT
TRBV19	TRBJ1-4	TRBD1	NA	CASSRGQENEKLFF	TGTGCCAGTAGTCGCGGACAGGAGAATGAAAAACTGTTTTTT
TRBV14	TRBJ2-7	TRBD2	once	CASSQDLPSGSYEQYF	TGTGCCAGCAGCCAAGATCTTCCTAGCGGGAGCTACGAGCAGTACTTC
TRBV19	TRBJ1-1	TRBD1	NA	CASKGSGGVLTTEAFF	TGTGCCAGTAAAGGGTCAGGGGGCGTGCTCACCACTGAAGCTTTCTTT
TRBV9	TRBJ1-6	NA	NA	CASSLTQGDNSPLHF	TGTGCCAGCAGCCTAACTCAGGGCGACAATTCACCCCTCCACTTT
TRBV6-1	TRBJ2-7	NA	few	CASSEDGRQPYEQYF	TGTGCCAGCAGTGAAGATGGAAGACAGCCTTACGAGCAGTACTTC
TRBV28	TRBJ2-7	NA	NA	CASRDPARGGEQYF	TGTGCCAGCAGAGACCCCGCGCGGGGAGGCGAGCAGTACTTC
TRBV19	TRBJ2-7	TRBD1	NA	CASSLRTGTYEQYF	TGTGCCAGTAGTCTCCGGACAGGGACCTACGAGCAGTACTTC
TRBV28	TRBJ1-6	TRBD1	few	CATLKQGARNSPLHF	TGTGCCACCCTCAAACAGGGGGCCCGGAATTCACCCCTCCACTTT
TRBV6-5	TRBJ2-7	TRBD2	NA	CASRHPWAGEGEQYF	TGTGCCAGCAGACACCCCTGGGCGGGAGAAGGCGAGCAGTACTTC
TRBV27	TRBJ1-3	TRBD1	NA	CASSQQGLVGNTIYF	TGTGCCAGCAGTCAACAGGGGCTGGTTGGAAACACCATATATTTT
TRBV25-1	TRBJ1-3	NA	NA	CASSEEKSGNTIYF	TGTGCCAGCAGTGAAGAGAAGTCTGGAAACACCATATATTTT
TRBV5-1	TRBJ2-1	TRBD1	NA	CASSHDRGLNEQFF	TGCGCCAGCAGCCACGACAGGGGGTTAAATGAGCAGTTCTTC
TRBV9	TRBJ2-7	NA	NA	CASSPAGDLYEQYF	TGTGCCAGCAGCCCTGCGGGTGATCTCTACGAGCAGTACTTC
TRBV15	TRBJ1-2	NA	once	CATSRPGTSNYGYTF	TGTGCCACCAGCAGACCCGGGACTTCTAACTATGGCTACACCTTC
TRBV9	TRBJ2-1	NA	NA	CASSVERGSYNEQFF	TGTGCCAGCAGCGTAGAACGGGGCTCCTACAATGAGCAGTTCTTC
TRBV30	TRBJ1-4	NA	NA	CAWSGQPNEKLFF	TGTGCCTGGAGTGGACAGCCCAATGAAAAACTGTTTTTT
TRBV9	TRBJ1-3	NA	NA	CASSVELLTGEGNTIYF	TGTGCCAGCAGCGTAGAACTCTTAACCGGGGAAGGAAACACCATATATTTT
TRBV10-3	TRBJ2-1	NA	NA	CAISESEGLGGNEQFF	TGTGCCATCAGTGAGTCGGAGGGCCTCGGGGGTAATGAGCAGTTCTTC
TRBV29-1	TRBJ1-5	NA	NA	CSVVEARGNQPQHF	TGCAGCGTTGTGGAGGCCCGGGGCAATCAGCCCCAGCATTTT
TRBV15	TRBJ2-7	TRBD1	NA	CATSQDRAEQYF	TGTGCCACCAGCCAGGACAGGGCCGAGCAGTACTTC
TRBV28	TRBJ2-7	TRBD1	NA	CASSLSGTGGDEQYF	TGTGCCAGCAGTTTATCGGGGACAGGGGGTGACGAGCAGTACTTC
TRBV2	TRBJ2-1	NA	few	CASSESGSYNEQFF	TGTGCCAGCAGTGAAAGCGGAAGCTACAATGAGCAGTTCTTC
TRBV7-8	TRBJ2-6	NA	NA	CASSLLRGTGVNVLTF	TGTGCCAGCAGCTTACTGCGGGGAACTGGGGTCAACGTCCTGACTTTC